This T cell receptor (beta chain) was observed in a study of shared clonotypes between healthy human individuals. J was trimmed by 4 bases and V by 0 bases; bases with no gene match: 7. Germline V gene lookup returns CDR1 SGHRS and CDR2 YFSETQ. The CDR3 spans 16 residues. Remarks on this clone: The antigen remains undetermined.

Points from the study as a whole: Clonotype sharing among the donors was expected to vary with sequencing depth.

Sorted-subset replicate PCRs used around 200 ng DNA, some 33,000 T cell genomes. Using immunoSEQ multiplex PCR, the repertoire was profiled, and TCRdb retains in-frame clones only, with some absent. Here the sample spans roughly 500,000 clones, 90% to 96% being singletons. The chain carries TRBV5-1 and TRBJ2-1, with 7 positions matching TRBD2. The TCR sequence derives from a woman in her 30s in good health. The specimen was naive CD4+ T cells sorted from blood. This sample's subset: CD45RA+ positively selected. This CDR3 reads CASSLEGDYLYNEQFF. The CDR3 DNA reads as TGCGCCAGCAGCTTGGAAGGGGACTACCTTTACAATGAGCAGTTCTTC.